These T cell receptor beta chains were read from a single sample in a study of cytomegalovirus exposure and HLA in healthy donors. Profiling relied on immunoSEQ multiplex PCR, and the TCRdb table lists in-frame clones only, not all of them. The data contain around 130,000 clones, around 80% of them singletons. The sequencing sample was made of PBMCs. These receptors were collected from a woman aged 18-30 years in good health and CMV-seronegative. The CDR3 runs from the conserved cysteine through the conserved F or W. D genes are given only for firm matches. The size entry is marked missing in some rows and otherwise reads once, few, many or a size class.

D: -; size: -; J: TRBJ2-3; V: TRBV5-4; DNA: TGTGCCAGCAGCTTGGGCAGTTCAGATACGCAGTATTTT; CDR3: CASSLGSSDTQYF
D: -; size: -; J: TRBJ1-2; V: TRBV6-1; DNA: TGTGCCAGCAGTCTTCTCGGCACTAAGGATTATGGCTACACCTTC; CDR3: CASSLLGTKDYGYTF
D: -; size: few; J: TRBJ1-5; V: TRBV5-6; DNA: TGTGCCAGCACCCGAGGGGGTTTTAGCAATCAGCCCCAGCATTTT; CDR3: CASTRGGFSNQPQHF
D: TRBD1; size: -; J: TRBJ2-1; V: TRBV15; DNA: TGTGCCACCAGCAGAGATCGGGAAGGGGGCATTGAGCAGTTCTTC; CDR3: CATSRDREGGIEQFF
D: TRBD2; size: -; J: TRBJ2-1; V: TRBV9; DNA: TGTGCCAGCAGCCAAGCGGGGGGTACTTCCTACAATGAGCAGTTCTTC; CDR3: CASSQAGGTSYNEQFF
D: -; size: -; J: TRBJ2-7; V: TRBV30; DNA: TGTGCCTGGAGTGCCCCCTGGGCGGGGAGGCCCTACGAGCAGTACTTC; CDR3: CAWSAPWAGRPYEQYF
D: -; size: -; J: TRBJ2-7; V: TRBV29-1; DNA: TGCAGCGTCGCCCGCCCCGGGGACGAGCAGTACTTC; CDR3: CSVARPGDEQYF
D: -; size: -; J: TRBJ1-5; V: TRBV6-5; DNA: TGTGCCAGCAGTTCAGGGCTGGACAATCAGCCCCAGCATTTT; CDR3: CASSSGLDNQPQHF
D: TRBD1; size: -; J: TRBJ2-5; V: TRBV5-4; DNA: TGTGCCAGCAGCCCGGTGACAGGGGTTGAGACCCAGTACTTC; CDR3: CASSPVTGVETQYF
D: -; size: -; J: TRBJ1-3; V: TRBV14; DNA: TGTGCCAGCAGCCAATTCTCGACAGCCTCTGGAAACACCATATATTTT; CDR3: CASSQFSTASGNTIYF
D: -; size: -; J: TRBJ1-2; V: TRBV6-5; DNA: TGTGCCAGCAGTTACGCACGGGGTGACTACACCTTC; CDR3: CASSYARGDYTF
D: TRBD1; size: -; J: TRBJ2-7; V: TRBV6-1; DNA: TGTGCCAGCAGTGACCGGGACAGGGCCCATTACGAGCAGTACTTC; CDR3: CASSDRDRAHYEQYF
D: TRBD1; size: -; J: TRBJ1-2; V: TRBV11-3; DNA: TGTGCCAGCAGCCTCACAGGGGGCTATGGCTACACCTTC; CDR3: CASSLTGGYGYTF
D: -; size: once; J: TRBJ2-7; V: TRBV9; DNA: TGTGCCAGCAGCGCTAATGCCGGCGAGCAGTACTTC; CDR3: CASSANAGEQYF
D: -; size: -; J: TRBJ1-5; V: TRBV19; DNA: TGTGCCAGTAGTATAGCGTCAGAAGATAGCAATCAGCCCCAGCATTTT; CDR3: CASSIASEDSNQPQHF
D: TRBD1; size: -; J: TRBJ2-7; V: TRBV6-5; DNA: TGTGCCACACAACAGGGGGGCGAGCAGTACTTC; CDR3: CATQQGGEQYF
D: -; size: -; J: TRBJ2-7; V: TRBV10-3; DNA: TGTGCCATCAGCGGCAGGGGATCCGAGCAGTACTTC; CDR3: CAISGRGSEQYF
D: TRBD1; size: few; J: TRBJ2-5; V: TRBV4-2; DNA: TGTGCCAGCAGCCGCGACAGGGCCCAAGAGACCCAGTACTTC; CDR3: CASSRDRAQETQYF
D: -; size: few; J: TRBJ2-5; V: TRBV30; DNA: TGTGCCTGTACGACAGGACAAGAGACCCAGTACTTC; CDR3: CACTTGQETQYF
D: -; size: -; J: TRBJ2-1; V: TRBV27; DNA: TGTGCCAGCAGCCTCTCGAGAGAAGGGGCCCATGAGCAGTTCTTC; CDR3: CASSLSREGAHEQFF
D: -; size: -; J: TRBJ2-6; V: TRBV6-5; DNA: TGTGCCAGCAGTGGACAGAGCTCTGGGGCCAACGTCCTGACTTTC; CDR3: CASSGQSSGANVLTF
D: TRBD2; size: -; J: TRBJ2-1; V: TRBV10-2; DNA: TGCGCCAGCACCCACGGAGCGGGAGGGCCCAGTGAGCAGTTCTTC; CDR3: CASTHGAGGPSEQFF
D: TRBD2; size: few; J: TRBJ2-1; V: TRBV11-3; DNA: TGTGCCAGCAGCCTCCCCGCAGGGCGGGAGAGGAGGAAGTGTAATGAGCAGTTCTTC; CDR3: CASSLPAGRERRKCNEQFF
D: TRBD2; size: -; J: TRBJ2-7; V: TRBV10-2; DNA: TGCGCCAGCAGGGAGCGGGAGTATAACGAGCAGTACTTC; CDR3: CASREREYNEQYF
D: -; size: -; J: TRBJ1-5; V: TRBV6-1; DNA: TGTGCCAGCAGTGAACGGGGGGAGAATCAGCCCCAGCATTTT; CDR3: CASSERGENQPQHF
D: -; size: -; J: TRBJ2-5; V: TRBV10-1; DNA: TGCGCCAGCAGGGTTGACAGCGACCAAGAGACCCAGTACTTC; CDR3: CASRVDSDQETQYF
D: TRBD1; size: -; J: TRBJ1-1; V: TRBV7-8; DNA: TGTGCCAGCAGCTTCCCCGGGACAGGTTGGAGTGAAGCTTTCTTT; CDR3: CASSFPGTGWSEAFF
D: TRBD2; size: -; J: TRBJ2-7; V: TRBV5-1; DNA: TGCGCCAGCAGCTCGGGGACTAGCGGGAGTATGGGATACGAGCAGTACTTC; CDR3: CASSSGTSGSMGYEQYF
D: -; size: few; J: TRBJ2-3; V: TRBV30; DNA: TGTGCCTGGAGTATACAGACAGATACGCAGTATTTT; CDR3: CAWSIQTDTQYF
D: -; size: -; J: TRBJ1-2; V: TRBV5-8; DNA: TGTGCCAGCATTGTCCTCGATTATTACAATGGCTACACCTTC; CDR3: CASIVLDYYNGYTF
D: TRBD2; size: few; J: TRBJ2-1; V: TRBV5-5; DNA: TGTGCCAGCAGCCCAGGACTAGCGGGAGGAAGTGAGCAGTTCTTC; CDR3: CASSPGLAGGSEQFF
D: -; size: -; J: TRBJ2-2; V: TRBV2; DNA: TGTGCCAGCAGTGATGAGAGCGGGGAGCTGTTTTTT; CDR3: CASSDESGELFF
D: TRBD2; size: -; J: TRBJ2-1; V: TRBV18; DNA: TGTGCCAGCTCACCCCTTGGACTAGCGGGAGCCAATGAGCAGTTCTTC; CDR3: CASSPLGLAGANEQFF
D: -; size: -; J: TRBJ1-1; V: TRBV7-8; DNA: TGTGCCAGCAGGTCGGACTCGGAAGCTTTCTTT; CDR3: CASRSDSEAFF
D: -; size: -; J: TRBJ1-2; V: TRBV30; DNA: TGTGCCTCACTCCCCCAGCTGGGGCAGGTCTATGGCTACACCTTC; CDR3: CASLPQLGQVYGYTF
D: TRBD1; size: -; J: TRBJ1-2; V: TRBV6-1; DNA: TGTGCCAGCAGTGAGACGACAGGGTTGAGCTATGGCTACACCTTC; CDR3: CASSETTGLSYGYTF
D: -; size: few; J: TRBJ1-2; V: TRBV30; DNA: TGTGCCTGGAGTTCTTTGGGAGGAGCTATCTCCGGCTACACCTTC; CDR3: CAWSSLGGAISGYTF
D: -; size: -; J: TRBJ2-7; V: TRBV9; DNA: TGTGCCAGCAGCCCCGAAGGGGCAGGCTACGAGCAGTACTTC; CDR3: CASSPEGAGYEQYF
D: -; size: -; J: TRBJ1-1; V: TRBV29-1; DNA: TGCAGCGTTGTTCGTGGAGCTGAAGCTTTCTTT; CDR3: CSVVRGAEAFF
D: -; size: once; J: TRBJ2-4; V: TRBV15; DNA: TGTGCCACCAGCAGACGCCCCCTAGGGGACATTCAGTACTTC; CDR3: CATSRRPLGDIQYF
D: TRBD2; size: -; J: TRBJ2-1; V: TRBV7-8; DNA: TGTGCCAGCAGCCCGAGGACTAGCGGGAGGAATGAGCAGTTCTTC; CDR3: CASSPRTSGRNEQFF
D: TRBD1; size: -; J: TRBJ2-1; V: TRBV15; DNA: TGTGCCACCAGCAGGGACAGGGTCTCTTATGAGCAGTTCTTC; CDR3: CATSRDRVSYEQFF
D: TRBD1; size: once; J: TRBJ1-4; V: TRBV4-2; DNA: TGTGCCAGCAGCCAGAACGCCGGGACAGAGGATGAAAAACTGTTTTTT; CDR3: CASSQNAGTEDEKLFF
D: -; size: -; J: TRBJ1-2; V: TRBV19; DNA: TGTGCCAGTACTAAAAGGGGTTCTAACTATGGCTACACCTTC; CDR3: CASTKRGSNYGYTF
D: TRBD1; size: -; J: TRBJ2-1; V: TRBV7-8; DNA: TGTGCCAGCATGCAGGGGGTCGGATACAATGAGCAGTTCTTC; CDR3: CASMQGVGYNEQFF
D: -; size: -; J: TRBJ2-5; V: TRBV6-1; DNA: TGTGCCGCAAGACCCCCCGGGGAAGAGACCCAGTACTTC; CDR3: CAARPPGEETQYF
D: TRBD2; size: -; J: TRBJ2-1; V: TRBV6-1; DNA: TGTGCCAGCAGTGTTAGTTACGATATCCTAGCGGATCGGGGTGAGCAGTTCTTC; CDR3: CASSVSYDILADRGEQFF
D: -; size: -; J: TRBJ2-2; V: TRBV6-6; DNA: TGTGCCAGCAACGGGAAGCTGAACACCGGGGAGCTGTTTTTT; CDR3: CASNGKLNTGELFF
D: TRBD2; size: -; J: TRBJ2-1; V: TRBV7-9; DNA: TGTGCCAGCAGCCCCCCGGGGGGGAGCAATGAGCAGTTCTTC; CDR3: CASSPPGGSNEQFF
D: -; size: -; J: TRBJ1-1; V: TRBV7-8; DNA: TGTGCCAGCAGCTTAGACGGGGGGACAACACTCAACACTGAAGCTTTCTTT; CDR3: CASSLDGGTTLNTEAFF
D: TRBD2; size: -; J: TRBJ2-5; V: TRBV5-1; DNA: TGCGCCAGCAGCCCCGGGACTAGCGGGGAGACCCAGTACTTC; CDR3: CASSPGTSGETQYF
D: -; size: -; J: TRBJ1-1; V: TRBV6-6; DNA: TGTGCCAGCAGTTACTCTTGGGGAGACGAAGCTTTCTTT; CDR3: CASSYSWGDEAFF
D: TRBD1; size: -; J: TRBJ2-2; V: TRBV5-4; DNA: TGTGCCAGCAGCATCCCCGGGACAGGGAACACCGGGGAGCTGTTTTTT; CDR3: CASSIPGTGNTGELFF
D: TRBD2; size: -; J: TRBJ2-7; V: TRBV7-8; DNA: TGTGCCAGCAGCCGGGACTTTAGCGGGAGGGCCCCCCACGAGCAGTACTTC; CDR3: CASSRDFSGRAPHEQYF
D: TRBD2; size: -; J: TRBJ2-7; V: TRBV6-6; DNA: TGTGCCAGCAGTCCCCTAGCGGGAGGCCCCTACGAGCAGTACTTC; CDR3: CASSPLAGGPYEQYF